These 6 T cell receptor beta chains came from one sample sequenced in a study of Graves' ophthalmopathy and Graves' hyperthyroidism. Amplification of the TCR beta CDR3 regions used RNA transcripts (as template). Second-round multiplex PCR came after a first-round RT-PCR that employed HTBI primers. TCRdb analysed the multiplex PCR reads with MiXCR anew, one entry per CDR3 protein. The table shows under 400,000 distinct CDR3 sequences, with roughly 15% occurring only once. The sample consisted of peripheral blood. These receptors were taken from an adult man with Graves' ophthalmopathy.

This clonotype showed up many times. The rearrangement uses TRBV20-1 and TRBJ2-5; 9 bases are a match to TRBD1. The germline V gene has CDR1 DFQATT and CDR2 SNEGSKA (reference sequence). This CDR3 is built from 14 residues. Germline trimming cut 6 bases from V and 2 bases from J; bases unmatched to any gene: 7. The CDR3 DNA reads as TGCAGTGCGGGGGACAGGGTGGTACAAGAGACCCAGTACTTC. It specifies CSAGDRVVQETQYF.

This clonotype was picked up many times. V and J are TRBV20-1 and TRBJ1-3, with D unclear. Trimming took 0 bases from V and 0 from J, leaving 12 bases between them. Germline CDR1 DFQATT, CDR2 SNEGSKA (reference sequence). This CDR3 contains 16 residues. CDR3 in amino acids: CSARDSQAGSGNTIYF. CDR3 DNA sequence: TGCAGTGCTAGAGATTCCCAGGCTGGCTCTGGAAACACCATATATTTT.

This chain links TRBV29-1 with TRBJ1-1; 7 bases are a match to TRBD1. J was trimmed by 4 bases and V by 7 bases; bases with no gene match: 6. Looked up from germline, CDR1 is SQVTM and CDR2 is ANQGSEA. This CDR3 is 12 amino acids long. The CDR3 is CSGKQGSTEAFF. CDR3 nucleotides: TGCAGCGGCAAACAGGGGAGCACTGAAGCTTTCTTT.

This clonotype was recorded a few times. The CDR3 sequence is CATTGTVNSPLHF. The CDR3, as DNA: TGTGCCACCACCGGGACAGTGAATTCACCCCTCCACTTT. The V gene is TRBV6-5, the J gene TRBJ1-6; TRBD1 aligns across 7 bases. Germline V gene sequence: CDR1 MNHEY, CDR2 SVGAGI. The CDR3 runs to 13 residues. The V gene end was trimmed by 10 bases and the J gene end by 7 bases; junction bases not matched to a gene: 7.

This clonotype appeared many times. This could be a read error, since a much larger clone is one nucleotide away. The J gene is TRBJ1-3, the V gene TRBV7-8; D may be TRBD1 (6 bases). The CDR3 is made up of 18 amino acids. Germline CDR1 SGHVS, CDR2 FQNEAQ. The CDR3 DNA sequence: TGTGCCAGCAGCTTACTAGGGGACACCCACCCCTCTGGAAGCACCATATATTTT. Protein sequence: CASSLLGDTHPSGSTIYF.

At least ten counts were recorded for this clonotype. The rearrangement joins TRBV20-1 to TRBJ1-2; D remains ambiguous. The CDR3 has 12 residues. The V end lost 0 bases, the J end lost 6 bases, and 8 bases lay between the germline ends. Germline CDR1 reads DFQATT; CDR2 reads SNEGSKA (reference sequence). The CDR3 sequence is CSARDIPHGYTF. The DNA of the CDR3 is TGCAGTGCTAGAGATATACCGCATGGCTACACCTTC.